These 31 T cell receptor beta chains originate from one sample sequenced in a study of T cells in Graves' hyperthyroidism and ophthalmopathy. RNA transcripts provided the source from which TCR beta CDR3 regions were amplified. A first-round RT-PCR of the TCR CDR3 used the HTBI primer set. Each CDR3 protein is one row after TCRdb ran MiXCR on the multiplex PCR reads. Of 400,000 to 600,000 distinct CDR3 sequences listed, around 21% are singletons. Sequencing was done on a sample of blood. These receptors were taken from a man between 18 and 35 years old with Graves' hyperthyroidism.

In its sample, this clonotype was seen many times. The chain recombines TRBV27 with TRBJ2-7, with TRBD2 identical over 7 bases. V shed 6 bases and J 0 bases; nucleotides not matched to a gene: 5. The CDR3 is 14 residues long. The germline gives CDR1 MNHEY, CDR2 SMNVEV (reference sequence). This CDR3 reads CASRFSGYSYEQYF. The DNA for the CDR3 is TGTGCCAGCAGGTTTAGCGGGTACTCCTACGAGCAGTACTTC.

This clonotype was seen a handful of times. The chain carries TRBV9 and TRBJ2-6, with 8 nucleotides matching TRBD2. The germline gives CDR1 SGDLS, CDR2 YYNGEE. CDR3 length equals 14 residues. J was trimmed by 2 bases and V by 9 bases; bases with no gene match: 4. CDR3: CATRGVAGANVLTF. The CDR3 region has the DNA TGTGCCACGCGGGGGGTTGCTGGGGCCAACGTCCTGACTTTC.

Regarding this clonotype: The conserved phenylalanine or tryptophan normally closing the CDR3 is absent here, so this likely arose from a read error. The chain joins TRBV6-1 to TRBJ1-6; 9 bases line up with TRBD1. The CDR3 totals 16 residues. Germline V lookup: CDR1 MNHNS, CDR2 SASEGT. V shed 5 bases and J 10 bases; nucleotides not matched to a gene: 12. CDR3 protein: CASSPLHGQGRSPLHL. In DNA, the CDR3 is TGTGCCAGCAGTCCCCTACATGGACAGGGGCGGTCACCCCTCCACCTT.

The chain is built from TRBV10-2 and TRBJ1-1; maybe TRBD1 (5 bases). Trimming took off 4 bases at V and 2 bases at J, with 17 bases between the two ends. CDR1 and CDR2 (germline): WSHSY, SAAADI. The CDR3 spans 16 residues. The CDR3 DNA is TGCGCCAGCAGTGGTCTGCAGCAGGGCAAAAACACTGAAGCTTTCTTT. It codes for CASSGLQQGKNTEAFF.

This clonotype came up many times. The V call is TRBV30, the J call TRBJ1-1; D unclear. V was cut by 0 bases and J by 0 bases, with 11 bases left in between. Germline-derived CDR1 and CDR2 are GTSNPN and SVGIG (reference sequence). CDR3 size: 15 residues. CDR3 protein: CAWSVGGWLNTEAFF. Written as DNA, the CDR3 is TGTGCCTGGAGTGTAGGCGGTTGGCTGAACACTGAAGCTTTCTTT.

The sample holds many counts of this clonotype. The rearrangement links TRBV6-5 to TRBJ1-4; a weak D match, TRBD1 (5 bases). CDR1 is MNHEY, CDR2 SVGAGI, per germline. V lost 2 bases, J lost 4 bases, and 11 bases lay in between. The CDR3 loop spans 15 amino acids. The CDR3 sequence: CASSYLGLSNEKLFF. CDR3 DNA sequence: TGTGCCAGCAGTTACCTGGGACTGAGTAATGAAAAACTGTTTTTT.

The genes are TRBV6-1 and TRBJ2-7; D could derive from TRBD1 or TRBD2 (5 bases each). This CDR3 is 17 amino acids long. V lost 6 bases and J 0 bases, leaving 21 bases between the germline ends. Germline V lookup: CDR1 MNHNS, CDR2 SASEGT. DNA for the CDR3: TGTGCCAGCAGGGCTAGCAGGGTAAGAGGCTTCTCCTACGAGCAGTACTTC. Protein: CASRASRVRGFSYEQYF.

To note about this clonotype: A much larger clone lies one base from this, so it may be a read error. The gene calls are TRBV4-1 and TRBJ1-1; 7 nucleotides line up with TRBD1. Germline V gene sequence: CDR1 MGHRA, CDR2 YSYEKL. The J segment lost 6 bases and the V segment lost 4 bases, leaving 5 bases of the junction unmatched. The CDR3 extends over 13 amino acids. The CDR3 region is CASSPGQVSEAFF. The CDR3 coding sequence is TGCGCCAGCAGCCCAGGACAGGTATCTGAAGCTTTCTTT.

This clonotype showed up many times. The chain combines TRBV12-3 or TRBV12-4 with TRBJ2-2, with D maybe TRBD1 (6 bases). The CDR3 runs 15 residues. V was clipped by 6 bases and J by 2 bases, with 13 bases between them. In DNA form, the CDR3 reads TGTGCCAGCAGGAGAGGACAGCTCAACACCGGGGAGCTGTTTTTT. It encodes CASRRGQLNTGELFF.

This clonotype has a count of ten or more. V is TRBV19 and J is TRBJ1-5, with 12 bases lining up with TRBD1. The germline V gene has CDR1 LNHDA and CDR2 SQIVND (reference sequence). The trim removed 5 bases at V and 3 bases at J, leaving 5 bases unmatched. This CDR3 contains 16 residues. As DNA, the CDR3 is TGTGCCAGTAGTCCCCGGGACAGGGGGCTCAATCAGCCCCAGCATTTT. This encodes CASSPRDRGLNQPQHF.

The V and J genes are TRBV6-2 or TRBV6-3 and TRBJ2-6, with 7 bases aligning to TRBD1. Germline V gene lookup returns CDR1 MNHEY and CDR2 SVGEGT. V was pared by 4 bases and J by 2 bases, with 11 bases of the junction left unmatched. This CDR3 is 18 amino acids long. CDR3: CASSCSYRGTPGANVLTF. The CDR3 nucleotides read TGTGCCAGCAGTTGCTCGTACAGGGGAACTCCTGGGGCCAACGTCCTGACTTTC.

This clonotype was seen repeatedly, ten times or more. V gene TRBV6-2 or TRBV6-3 combines with J gene TRBJ2-7; TRBD1 aligns across 8 bases. The V gene's germline CDR1 is MNHEY and CDR2 SVGEGT. Unmatched junction bases numbered 5, after V lost 4 bases and J lost 6 bases. This CDR3 region has 13 residues. In DNA form, the CDR3 reads TGTGCCAGCAGTTTCTCGGACAGGGCCGAGCAGTACTTC. Translating it yields CASSFSDRAEQYF.

This clonotype showed up many times. V usage is TRBV15 and J usage is TRBJ1-5, with D possibly being TRBD1 (5 bases). V was shortened by 6 bases and J by 0 bases, with 9 bases between the two germline ends. Germline CDR1 is LNHNV and CDR2 is YYDKDF (reference sequence). This CDR3 has 14 residues. The CDR3 DNA reads as TGTGCCACCAGGGACATCTATAGCAATCAGCCCCAGCATTTT. Its translation: CATRDIYSNQPQHF.

A few counts support this clonotype. The chain carries TRBV18 and TRBJ1-3; TRBD1 aligns across 7 bases. CDR1 is KGHSH and CDR2 is LQKENI in the germline V gene. V gave up 3 bases and J gave up 0 bases; unmatched junction bases: 2. The CDR3 runs 15 residues. CDR3 residues: CASSPGQPSGNTIYF. CDR3 DNA sequence: TGTGCCAGCTCACCGGGACAGCCCTCTGGAAACACCATATATTTT.

The chain couples TRBV29-1 to TRBJ2-2; TRBD1 matches 9 bases. The CDR3 is 12 amino acids. V gave up 7 bases and J gave up 6 bases; unmatched junction bases: 3. Germline V gene sequence: CDR1 SQVTM, CDR2 ANQGSEA. CDR3: CSAGTGSGELFF. The CDR3 DNA follows: TGCAGCGCTGGGACAGGGTCCGGGGAGCTGTTTTTT.

This clonotype occurred many times. The chain couples TRBV19 to TRBJ1-1; 9 nucleotides align to TRBD1. The CDR3 totals 18 residues. The germline gives CDR1 LNHDA, CDR2 SQIVND (reference sequence). V lost 5 bases to trimming and J lost 6 bases; unmatched junction nucleotides: 19. This CDR3 is CASSGRDRAPGRRAEAFF. For the CDR3, the DNA is TGTGCCAGTAGTGGCCGGGACAGGGCACCAGGGCGTAGAGCTGAAGCTTTCTTT. The full variable domain, its missing parts supplied by reference TRBV19 and TRBJ1-1, is DGGITQSPKYLFRKEGQNVTLSCEQNLNHDAMYWYRQDPGQGLRLIYYSQIVNDFQKGDIAEGYSVSREKKESFPLTVTSAQKNPTAFYLCASSGRDRAPGRRAEAFFGQGTRLTVV.

A remark on this clonotype: A read error may explain this, as a much larger clone is one base away. The chain is built from TRBV6-5 and TRBJ1-5, with a tentative D call TRBD1 (6 bases). The CDR3 totals 15 residues. The V gene's germline CDR1 is MNHEY and CDR2 SVGAGI. The DNA for the CDR3 is TGTGCCAGCACTTACGGGGGCCATTTGGATCAGCCCCAGCATTTT. Translation: CASTYGGHLDQPQHF.

This clonotype appeared many times. The chain links TRBV28 to TRBJ1-1, with a tentative D call TRBD1 (5 bases). Germline V gene data show CDR1 as MDHEN and CDR2 as SYDVKM. Trimming removed 3 bases at V and 13 bases at J, with 24 bases between. This CDR3 spans 15 amino acids. The CDR3 nucleotides read TGTGCCAGCAGTTTTAGGCTGCCTGGGGGGTCAATTGGTTTCTTT. Its translation is CASSFRLPGGSIGFF.

This clonotype was recorded a few times. The chain recombines TRBV11-2 with TRBJ2-5; 11 bases agree with TRBD1. The germline V gene encodes CDR1 SGHAT and CDR2 FQNNGV. This CDR3 is built from 16 residues. V trimming: 4 bases; J trimming: 2 bases; junction bases outside the gene matches: 6. CDR3 in DNA: TGTGCCAGCAGCTCGACCGGGACAGGGGGTCAAGAGACCCAGTACTTC. Protein: CASSSTGTGGQETQYF.

This sequence joins TRBV19 and TRBJ1-2; D is ambiguous. The V end lost 2 bases, the J end lost 4 bases, and 8 bases lay between the germline ends. The CDR3 totals 13 residues. CDR1 is LNHDA, CDR2 SQIVND, per germline (reference sequence). In DNA form, the CDR3 reads TGTGCCAGTAGTATACCGCGTTCCTATGGCTACACCTTC. Translating gives CASSIPRSYGYTF.

The table lists this clonotype with many counts. V and J are TRBV7-2 and TRBJ1-1; no firm D call. V was trimmed by 1 base and J by 1 base, leaving 7 bases between them. In germline, CDR1 is SGHTA, CDR2 FQGNSA. The CDR3 runs to 14 residues. The chain's CDR3 is CASSLDYGNTEAFF. In DNA, the CDR3 is TGTGCCAGCAGCTTAGATTATGGGAACACTGAAGCTTTCTTT.

This clonotype has ten or more counts. This chain joins TRBV3-1 and TRBJ2-7; D ambiguous. The CDR3 contains 12 residues. Trimming took 0 bases from V and 5 from J, leaving 5 bases between them. Germline V gene lookup returns CDR1 LGHDT and CDR2 YNNKEL (reference sequence). The CDR3 DNA follows: TGTGCCAGCAGCCAAGATCGGAACGAGCAGTACTTC. Translation gives CASSQDRNEQYF.

This clonotype was picked up many times. The chain uses TRBV28 and TRBJ2-7, with D uncertain. CDR1 and CDR2 from the germline V gene are MDHEN and SYDVKM. CDR3 length: 10 amino acids. CDR3 DNA: TGTGCTACCAGCACCTACGAGCAGTACTTC. Translating gives CATSTYEQYF. The complete variable domain, with remaining parts taken from reference TRBV28 and TRBJ2-7, reads DVKVTQSSRYLVKRTGEKVFLECVQDMDHENMFWYRQDPGLGLRLIYFSYDVKMKEKGDIPEGYSVSREKKERFSLILESASTNQTSMYLCATSTYEQYFGPGTRLTVT.

This clonotype is categorized as medium-sized (0.01 to 0.1%). CDR3 sequence (DNA): TGTGCCATCACTAGCGAAGAGACCCAGTACTTC. Its translation: CAITSEETQYF. The chain recombines TRBV10-3 with TRBJ2-5; TRBD2 might be the D (6 bases). V was clipped by 7 bases and J by 3 bases, with 6 bases between them. Germline CDR1 ENHRY, CDR2 SYGVKD. This CDR3 spans 11 amino acids.

Ten or more counts support this clonotype. V gene TRBV2 combines with J gene TRBJ1-1; tentative D call: TRBD1 (5 bases). Per the germline V gene, CDR1 is SNHLY and CDR2 is FYNNEI. The CDR3 loop spans 14 amino acids. V lost 4 bases to trimming and J lost 5 bases, with 14 bases between them. The CDR3: CASSGGRGMTEAFF. The CDR3 DNA reads TGTGCCAGCAGTGGAGGAAGGGGTATGACTGAAGCTTTCTTT.

This clonotype was seen many times. V is TRBV30 and J is TRBJ1-1; unclear D gene. Germline-derived CDR1 and CDR2 are GTSNPN and SVGIG (reference sequence). The CDR3 is made up of 13 amino acids. Trimming removed 0 bases from V and 1 base from J, with 6 bases in between. Here the CDR3 DNA reads TGTGCCTGGAGTGTAATGGAGAACACTGAAGCTTTCTTT. Its translation: CAWSVMENTEAFF.

In its sample, this clonotype was seen many times. The chain carries TRBV29-1 and TRBJ1-1; 7 bases are a match to TRBD1. The V gene's germline CDR1 is SQVTM and CDR2 ANQGSEA. The CDR3 totals 12 residues. V lost 3 bases and J lost 7; bases outside the gene matches: 5. CDR3 in DNA: TGCAGCGTTGAGGACAGGATCAGTGAAGCTTTCTTT. Translating gives CSVEDRISEAFF. Based on the CDR3 plus reference TRBV29-1 and TRBJ1-1, the full variable domain is SAVISQKPSRDICQRGTSLTIQCQVDSQVTMMFWYRQQPGQSLTLIATANQGSEATYESGFVIDKFPISRPNLTFSTLTVSNMSPEDSSIYLCSVEDRISEAFFGQGTRLTVV.

The table lists this clonotype with many counts. V and J are TRBV7-9 and TRBJ1-2; 8 bases are shared with TRBD1. With V trimmed by 4 bases and J by 4 bases, 5 bases remained unmatched. The CDR3 is 14 amino acids. Germline CDR1 is SEHNR and CDR2 is FQNEAQ (reference sequence). The CDR3 loop is CASSSGTGGYGYTF. Written as DNA, the CDR3 is TGTGCCAGCAGCTCCGGGACAGGCGGCTATGGCTACACCTTC.

Ten or more counts support this clonotype. This chain uses TRBV12-3 or TRBV12-4 with TRBJ1-5, with 8 bases lining up with TRBD1. Losses at the gene ends were 6 bases for V and 5 bases for J; bases not matched to a gene: 6. This CDR3 spans 14 amino acids. This CDR3 reads CASSRTGTHQPQHF. The DNA for the CDR3 is TGTGCCAGCAGCCGGACAGGGACTCATCAGCCCCAGCATTTT.

This clonotype has only a few counts. The genes are TRBV14 and TRBJ2-7; D not certain. This CDR3 is 13 amino acids long. The germline V gene encodes CDR1 SGHDN and CDR2 FVKESK. Trimming stripped 0 bases from V and 3 bases from J, with 6 bases between. The CDR3 protein is CASSQEAGYEQYF. CDR3 coding DNA: TGTGCCAGCAGCCAAGAGGCTGGCTACGAGCAGTACTTC.

The V gene is TRBV12-3 or TRBV12-4, the J gene TRBJ2-5, with D tentatively TRBD1 (5 bases). This CDR3 has 19 residues. V lost 2 bases to trimming and J lost 1 base, with 23 bases between them. The CDR3 loop is CASSLKLRQPNVIQETQYF. CDR3 bases: TGTGCCAGCAGTTTAAAATTAAGACAGCCTAACGTGATCCAAGAGACCCAGTACTTC.